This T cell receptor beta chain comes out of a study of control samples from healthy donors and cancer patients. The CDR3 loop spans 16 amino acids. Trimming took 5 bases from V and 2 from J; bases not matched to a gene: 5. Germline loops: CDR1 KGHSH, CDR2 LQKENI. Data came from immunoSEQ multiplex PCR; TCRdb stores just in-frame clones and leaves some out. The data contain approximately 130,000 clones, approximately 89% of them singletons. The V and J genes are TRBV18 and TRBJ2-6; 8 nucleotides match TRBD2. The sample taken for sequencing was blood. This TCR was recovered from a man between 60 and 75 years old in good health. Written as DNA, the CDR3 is TGTGCCAGCTCAACCTCGGGGGGGACTGGGGCCAACGTCCTGACTTTC. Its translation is CASSTSGGTGANVLTF.